The rows below give T cell receptor beta chains drawn from one sample of a study of blood T cell repertoires in COVID-19. The assay was immunoSEQ multiplex PCR, and TCRdb's table has in-frame clones only and misses some. In the table there are 250,000 or so clones, almost 85% of which are singletons. The sequencing sample was made of peripheral blood. These receptors originate from a woman aged 80 or over with acute or convalescent COVID-19. Each CDR3 is given with its conserved first and last residue. Each record gives: CDR3 protein, CDR3 DNA, clone size, D gene, J gene, V gene. The D gene is left open where the match is weak. Clone size is shown for a subset of rows, as once, few, many or a class of expanded clone.

CDR3: CASSPTPAWTGGNNSPLHF
DNA: TGTGCCAGCTCACCTACACCCGCGTGGACAGGGGGAAATAATTCACCCCTCCACTTT
size: few
D: TRBD1
J: TRBJ1-6
V: TRBV18

CDR3: CASSGRGTANYNEQFF
DNA: TGTGCCAGCAGTGGCCGCGGGACAGCAAACTACAATGAGCAGTTCTTC
size: -
D: -
J: TRBJ2-1
V: TRBV2

CDR3: CASSLPSSHTF
DNA: TGTGCCAGCAGCCTACCCTCAAGCCACACCTTC
size: -
D: -
J: TRBJ1-2
V: TRBV3-1/TRBV3-2

CDR3: CASSGGRPGGSETQYF
DNA: TGCGCCAGCAGCGGGGGTCGGCCAGGGGGCTCAGAGACCCAGTACTTC
size: -
D: TRBD1
J: TRBJ2-5
V: TRBV5-1

CDR3: CASSPSGGNEQFF
DNA: TGTGCCAGCTCGCCGAGCGGGGGCAATGAGCAGTTCTTC
size: -
D: TRBD2
J: TRBJ2-1
V: TRBV18

CDR3: CASSTGQGDYGYTF
DNA: TGCGCCAGCAGCACGGGACAGGGGGACTATGGCTACACCTTC
size: -
D: TRBD1
J: TRBJ1-2
V: TRBV5-1

CDR3: CASSQVLQGGAYEQYF
DNA: TGCGCCAGCAGCCAAGTCTTGCAGGGTGGTGCCTACGAGCAGTACTTC
size: few
D: -
J: TRBJ2-7
V: TRBV4-1

CDR3: CASSLQGQGNTEAFF
DNA: TGTGCCAGCAGTTTACAGGGACAGGGGAACACTGAAGCTTTCTTT
size: -
D: TRBD1
J: TRBJ1-1
V: TRBV28

CDR3: CASSLHRAISYGYTF
DNA: TGTGCCAGCAGTTTACACAGGGCCATTAGTTATGGCTACACCTTC
size: -
D: -
J: TRBJ1-2
V: TRBV28

CDR3: CASGLSGLGNTIYF
DNA: TGTGCCAGCGGACTATCAGGGCTTGGAAACACCATATATTTT
size: -
D: -
J: TRBJ1-3
V: TRBV28

CDR3: CASSTTTGGIRETQYF
DNA: TGTGCCAGCAGCACGACGACAGGGGGCATTCGAGAGACCCAGTACTTC
size: -
D: TRBD1
J: TRBJ2-5
V: TRBV2

CDR3: CASRTLTSGWGSYNEQFF
DNA: TGTGCCAGTAGAACCCTGACTAGCGGATGGGGCTCCTACAATGAGCAGTTCTTC
size: -
D: TRBD2
J: TRBJ2-1
V: TRBV19

CDR3: CASSRAQGARGYTF
DNA: TGCGCCAGCAGCCGCGCCCAGGGGGCTCGGGGCTACACCTTC
size: -
D: TRBD1
J: TRBJ1-2
V: TRBV5-1

CDR3: CASSTRTSGRDEQFF
DNA: TGTGCCAGCAGCACTCGGACTAGCGGGAGAGATGAGCAGTTCTTC
size: -
D: TRBD2
J: TRBJ2-1
V: TRBV11-2

CDR3: CASSYSGQQNTEAFF
DNA: TGTGCCAGCAGTTACTCCGGACAGCAAAACACTGAAGCTTTCTTT
size: -
D: -
J: TRBJ1-1
V: TRBV6-6

CDR3: CASRWSFTGELFF
DNA: TGTGCCAGCCGCTGGAGTTTCACCGGGGAGCTGTTTTTT
size: -
D: -
J: TRBJ2-2
V: TRBV6-5

CDR3: CAWRAEGPLSSYNSPLHF
DNA: TGTGCCTGGAGGGCTGAGGGCCCGCTCAGCTCCTATAATTCACCCCTCCACTTT
size: -
D: -
J: TRBJ1-6
V: TRBV30

CDR3: CASSLYDREDEQYF
DNA: TGTGCCAGCAGCTTATATGACAGGGAGGACGAGCAGTACTTC
size: few
D: -
J: TRBJ2-7
V: TRBV7-8

CDR3: CSASPTGGNYGYTF
DNA: TGCAGTGCCAGTCCAACAGGGGGTAACTATGGCTACACCTTC
size: -
D: TRBD1
J: TRBJ1-2
V: TRBV20-1

CDR3: CASSLGGTGIVEAFF
DNA: TGTGCCAGCAGCTTGGGGGGGACAGGGATTGTTGAAGCTTTCTTT
size: -
D: TRBD1
J: TRBJ1-1
V: TRBV7-2

CDR3: CASSLAGQRVYNEQFF
DNA: TGTGCCAGCAGCTTAGCCGGACAGAGAGTATACAATGAGCAGTTCTTC
size: -
D: -
J: TRBJ2-1
V: TRBV7-9

CDR3: CASSSPGLAGRETQYF
DNA: TGTGCCAGCAGTTCACCGGGACTAGCGGGAAGAGAGACCCAGTACTTC
size: -
D: TRBD2
J: TRBJ2-5
V: TRBV27

CDR3: CASTSSLTEAFF
DNA: TGTGCCAGCACCTCCAGTCTCACTGAAGCTTTCTTT
size: -
D: -
J: TRBJ1-1
V: TRBV28

CDR3: CASSLGGRETQYF
DNA: TGTGCCAGCAGCTTAGGGGGCCGGGAGACCCAGTACTTC
size: -
D: -
J: TRBJ2-5
V: TRBV11-1

CDR3: CASKRQPGNTIYF
DNA: TGTGCCAGCAAGAGACAGCCTGGAAACACCATATATTTT
size: -
D: -
J: TRBJ1-3
V: TRBV2

CDR3: CASSLFRLAYLNEQYF
DNA: TGTGCCAGCAGTTTATTCCGACTAGCGTACCTCAACGAGCAGTACTTC
size: -
D: TRBD2
J: TRBJ2-7
V: TRBV28

CDR3: CASSIDGQGYSDTQYF
DNA: TGCGCCAGCAGCATCGATGGACAGGGGTACTCAGATACGCAGTATTTT
size: -
D: TRBD1
J: TRBJ2-3
V: TRBV4-3

CDR3: CASSEGTSGGNEQFF
DNA: TGTGCCAGCAGTGAAGGGACTAGCGGGGGTAATGAGCAGTTCTTC
size: -
D: TRBD2
J: TRBJ2-1
V: TRBV2

CDR3: CASSLVTGSTDTQYF
DNA: TGTGCCAGCAGCTTAGTCACAGGGAGCACAGATACGCAGTATTTT
size: -
D: -
J: TRBJ2-3
V: TRBV7-9

CDR3: CASSYREKLFF
DNA: TGTGCCAGCTCTTACCGGGAGAAACTGTTTTTT
size: -
D: -
J: TRBJ1-4
V: TRBV18

CDR3: CASSQAWTGGPSTDTQYF
DNA: TGCGCCAGCAGCCAAGCGTGGACAGGGGGCCCGAGCACAGATACGCAGTATTTT
size: -
D: TRBD1
J: TRBJ2-3
V: TRBV4-3

CDR3: CASREGQGKAGANVLTF
DNA: TGCGCCAGCAGGGAGGGACAGGGGAAGGCTGGGGCCAACGTCCTGACTTTC
size: -
D: TRBD1
J: TRBJ2-6
V: TRBV5-1

CDR3: CASSPNQPQHF
DNA: TGTGCCAGCAGCCCTAATCAGCCCCAGCATTTT
size: -
D: -
J: TRBJ1-5
V: TRBV28

CDR3: CASSLGGLNSPLHF
DNA: TGTGCCAGCAGCTTAGGAGGGTTGAATTCACCCCTCCACTTT
size: -
D: -
J: TRBJ1-6
V: TRBV11-3

CDR3: CASSRTGLEKLFF
DNA: TGTGCCAGCAGCCGGACAGGCCTGGAAAAACTGTTTTTT
size: -
D: TRBD1
J: TRBJ1-4
V: TRBV7-9

CDR3: CASSPTSGGAYRNEQFF
DNA: TGTGCCAGCAGCCCCACCTCGGGGGGGGCCTACAGGAATGAGCAGTTCTTC
size: -
D: TRBD2
J: TRBJ2-1
V: TRBV5-6

CDR3: CASSLSQPGDTQYF
DNA: TGTGCCAGCAGCTTATCCCAACCAGGAGATACGCAGTATTTT
size: -
D: -
J: TRBJ2-3
V: TRBV7-9

CDR3: CSVASGSGYEQYF
DNA: TGCAGCGTTGCTAGCGGGTCGGGGTACGAGCAGTACTTC
size: -
D: TRBD2
J: TRBJ2-7
V: TRBV29-1

CDR3: CASSSYLQGSYGYTF
DNA: TGTGCCAGCAGCTCATACTTACAGGGATCCTATGGCTACACCTTC
size: -
D: -
J: TRBJ1-2
V: TRBV11-2

CDR3: CASSPTGARDEKLFF
DNA: TGTGCCAGCAGCCCAACAGGTGCCCGAGATGAAAAACTGTTTTTT
size: -
D: -
J: TRBJ1-4
V: TRBV7-9